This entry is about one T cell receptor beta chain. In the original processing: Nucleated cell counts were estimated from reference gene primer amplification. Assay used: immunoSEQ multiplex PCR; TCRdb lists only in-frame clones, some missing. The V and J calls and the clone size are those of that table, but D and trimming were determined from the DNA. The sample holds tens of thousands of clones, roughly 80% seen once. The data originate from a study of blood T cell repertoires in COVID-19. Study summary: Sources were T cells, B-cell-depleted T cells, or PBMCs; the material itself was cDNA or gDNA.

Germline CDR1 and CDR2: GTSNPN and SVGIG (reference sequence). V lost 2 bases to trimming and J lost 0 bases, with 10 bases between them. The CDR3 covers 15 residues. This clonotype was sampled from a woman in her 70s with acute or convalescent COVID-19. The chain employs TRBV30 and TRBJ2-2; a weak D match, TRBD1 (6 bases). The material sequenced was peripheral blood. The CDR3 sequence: CAWSRGGTNTGELFF. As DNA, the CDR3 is TGTGCCTGGAGTAGAGGGGGTACGAACACCGGGGAGCTGTTTTTT. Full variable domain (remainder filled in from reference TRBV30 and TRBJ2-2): SQTIHQWPATLVQPVGSPLSLECTVEGTSNPNLYWYRQAAGRGLQLLFYSVGIGQISSEVPQNLSASRPQDRQFILSSKKLLLSDSGFYLCAWSRGGTNTGELFFGEGSRLTVL.